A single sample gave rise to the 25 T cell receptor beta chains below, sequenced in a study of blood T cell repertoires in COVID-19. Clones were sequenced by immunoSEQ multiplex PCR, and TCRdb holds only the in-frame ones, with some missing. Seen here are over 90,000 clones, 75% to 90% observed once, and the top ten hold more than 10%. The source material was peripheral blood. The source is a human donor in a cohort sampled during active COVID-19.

The DNA for the CDR3 is TGCGCCAGCAGCCCTCCAAGAGGGGGGGAGGGCGATACGCAGTATTTT. Translation gives CASSPPRGGEGDTQYF. The V and J genes are TRBV5-1 and TRBJ2-3, with D tentatively TRBD2 (7 bases). The CDR3 is 16 residues long. The V and J ends lost 4 bases and 6 bases respectively, with 21 bases between them. Per germline, CDR1 SGHRS and CDR2 YFSETQ.

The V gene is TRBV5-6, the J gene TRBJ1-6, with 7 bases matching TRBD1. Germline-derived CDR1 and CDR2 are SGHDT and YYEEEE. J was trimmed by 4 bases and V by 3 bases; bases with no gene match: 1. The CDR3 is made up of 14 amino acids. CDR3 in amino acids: CASSSQGYNSPLHF. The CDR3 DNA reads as TGTGCCAGCAGCTCACAGGGGTATAATTCACCCCTCCACTTT.

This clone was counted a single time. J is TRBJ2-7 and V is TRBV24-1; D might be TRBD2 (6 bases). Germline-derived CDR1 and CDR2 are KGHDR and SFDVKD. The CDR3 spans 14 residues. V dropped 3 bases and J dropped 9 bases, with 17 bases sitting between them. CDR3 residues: CATSDPGLLSGQYF. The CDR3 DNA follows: TGTGCCACCAGTGATCCGGGACTTCTCAGCGGGCAGTACTTC.

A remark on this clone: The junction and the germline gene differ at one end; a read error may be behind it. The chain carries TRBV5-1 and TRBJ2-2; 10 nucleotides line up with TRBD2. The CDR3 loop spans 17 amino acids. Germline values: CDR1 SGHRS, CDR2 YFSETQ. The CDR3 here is CATSLVKRGGNTGELFF. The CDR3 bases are TGCGCCACCAGCTTGGTCAAGCGGGGGGGCAACACCGGGGAGCTGTTTTTT. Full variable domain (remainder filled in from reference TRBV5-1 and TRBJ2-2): KAGVTQTPRYLIKTRGQQVTLSCSPISGHRSVSWYQQTPGQGLQFLFEYFSETQRNKGNFPGRFSGRQFSNSRSEMNVSTLELGDSALYLCATSLVKRGGNTGELFFGEGSRLTVL.

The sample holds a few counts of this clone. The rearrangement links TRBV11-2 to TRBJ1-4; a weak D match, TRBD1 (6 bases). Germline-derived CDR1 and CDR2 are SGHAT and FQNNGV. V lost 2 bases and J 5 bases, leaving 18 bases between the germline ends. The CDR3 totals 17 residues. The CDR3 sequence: CASSLSSRQEFNEKLFF. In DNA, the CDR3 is TGTGCCAGCAGCTTATCTTCCCGACAGGAGTTCAATGAAAAACTGTTTTTT.

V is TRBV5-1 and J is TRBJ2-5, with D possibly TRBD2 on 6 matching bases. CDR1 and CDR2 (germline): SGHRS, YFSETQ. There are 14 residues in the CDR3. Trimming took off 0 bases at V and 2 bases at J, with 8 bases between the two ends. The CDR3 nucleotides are TGCGCCAGCAGCTTGGAGGCGGGGCAAGAGACCCAGTACTTC. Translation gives CASSLEAGQETQYF.

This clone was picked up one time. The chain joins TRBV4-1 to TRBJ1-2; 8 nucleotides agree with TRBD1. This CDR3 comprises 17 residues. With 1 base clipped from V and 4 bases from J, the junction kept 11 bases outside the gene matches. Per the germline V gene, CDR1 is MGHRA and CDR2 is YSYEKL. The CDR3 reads CASSQVGSGGRGYGYTF. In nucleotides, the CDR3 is TGCGCCAGCAGCCAAGTGGGTTCAGGGGGCCGGGGCTATGGCTACACCTTC.

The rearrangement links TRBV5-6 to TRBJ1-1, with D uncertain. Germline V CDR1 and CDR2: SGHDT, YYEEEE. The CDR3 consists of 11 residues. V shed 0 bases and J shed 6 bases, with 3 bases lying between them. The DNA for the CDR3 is TGTGCCAGCAGCTTGGGCGCTGAAGCTTTCTTT. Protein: CASSLGAEAFF. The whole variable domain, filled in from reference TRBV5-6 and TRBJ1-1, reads DAGVTQSPTHLIKTRGQQVTLRCSPKSGHDTVSWYQQALGQGPQFIFQYYEEEERQRGNFPDRFSGHQFPNYSSELNVNALLLGDSALYLCASSLGAEAFFGQGTRLTVV.

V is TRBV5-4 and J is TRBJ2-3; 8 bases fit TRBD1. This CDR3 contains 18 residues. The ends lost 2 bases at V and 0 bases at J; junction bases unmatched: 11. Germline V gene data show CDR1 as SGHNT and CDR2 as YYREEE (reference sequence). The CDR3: CASSFGQGLTLSTDTQYF. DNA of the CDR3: TGTGCCAGCAGCTTTGGACAGGGCCTTACATTAAGCACAGATACGCAGTATTTT.

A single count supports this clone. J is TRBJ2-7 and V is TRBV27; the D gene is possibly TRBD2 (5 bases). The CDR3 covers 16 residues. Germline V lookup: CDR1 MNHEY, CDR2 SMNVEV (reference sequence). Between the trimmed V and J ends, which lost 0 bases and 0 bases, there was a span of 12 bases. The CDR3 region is CASSLSIALSSYEQYF. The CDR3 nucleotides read TGTGCCAGCAGTTTATCGATAGCGTTGAGCTCCTACGAGCAGTACTTC.

CDR3 sequence (DNA): TGTGCCAGCTCACCGTTAGGTTCCCAGGGCGGTCAGCCCCAGCATTTT. Its translation: CASSPLGSQGGQPQHF. The chain links TRBV18 to TRBJ1-5; perhaps TRBD1 as D (5 bases). This CDR3 spans 16 amino acids. V was trimmed by 3 bases and J by 6 bases, leaving 18 bases between them. Per germline, CDR1 KGHSH and CDR2 LQKENI.

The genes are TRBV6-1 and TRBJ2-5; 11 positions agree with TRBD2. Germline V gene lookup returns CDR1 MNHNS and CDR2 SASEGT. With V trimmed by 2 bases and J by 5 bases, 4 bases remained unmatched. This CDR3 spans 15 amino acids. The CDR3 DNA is TGTGCCAGCAGTGAACCGGGACTAGCGGTTGAGACCCAGTACTTC. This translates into CASSEPGLAVETQYF.

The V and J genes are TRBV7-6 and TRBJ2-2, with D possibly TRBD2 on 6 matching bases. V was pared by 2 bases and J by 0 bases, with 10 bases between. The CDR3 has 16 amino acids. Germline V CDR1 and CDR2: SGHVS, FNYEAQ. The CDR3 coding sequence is TGTGCCAGCAGCTTACAGACGGGGGCGAACACCGGGGAGCTGTTTTTT. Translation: CASSLQTGANTGELFF.

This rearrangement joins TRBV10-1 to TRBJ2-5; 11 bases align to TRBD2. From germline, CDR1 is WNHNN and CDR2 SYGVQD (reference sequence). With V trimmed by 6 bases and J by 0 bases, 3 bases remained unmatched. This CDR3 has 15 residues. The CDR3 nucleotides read TGCGCCAGCAGCGCTAGCGGGGGGCACCAAGAGACCCAGTACTTC. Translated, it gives CASSASGGHQETQYF.

The CDR3 region is CASSSRDRGLNQPQHF. The CDR3, as DNA: TGTGCCAGTAGTTCCCGGGACAGGGGGCTAAATCAGCCCCAGCATTTT. The chain has TRBV19 and TRBJ1-5, with 12 bases matching TRBD1. With V trimmed by 5 bases and J by 4 bases, 6 bases remained unmatched. The CDR3 runs to 16 residues. Per germline, CDR1 LNHDA and CDR2 SQIVND (reference sequence).

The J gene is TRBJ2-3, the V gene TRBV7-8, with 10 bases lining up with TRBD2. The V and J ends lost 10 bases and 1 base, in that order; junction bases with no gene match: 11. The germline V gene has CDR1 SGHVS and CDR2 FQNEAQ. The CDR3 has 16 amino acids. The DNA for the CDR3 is TGTGCCACCACTCAGCGGGGGGGCGGGGGCACAGATACGCAGTATTTT. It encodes CATTQRGGGGTDTQYF.

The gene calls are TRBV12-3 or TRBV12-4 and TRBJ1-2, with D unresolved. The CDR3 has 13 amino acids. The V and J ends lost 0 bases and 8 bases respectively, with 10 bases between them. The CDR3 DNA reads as TGTGCCAGCAGTTTAGCGCGCGGGAACGGCTACACCTTC. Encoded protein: CASSLARGNGYTF.

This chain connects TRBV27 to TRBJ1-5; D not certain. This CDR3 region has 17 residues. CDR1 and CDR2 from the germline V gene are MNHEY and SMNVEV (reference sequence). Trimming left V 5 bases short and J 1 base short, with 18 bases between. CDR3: CASSLQTTAASNQPQHF. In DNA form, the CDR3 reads TGTGCCAGCAGTCTACAAACCACAGCGGCGAGCAATCAGCCCCAGCATTTT.

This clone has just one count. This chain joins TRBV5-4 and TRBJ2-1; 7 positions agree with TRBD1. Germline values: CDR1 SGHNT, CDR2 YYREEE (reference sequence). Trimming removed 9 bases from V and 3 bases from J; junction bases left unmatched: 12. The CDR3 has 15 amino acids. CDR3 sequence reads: CAILSQGLFYNEQFF. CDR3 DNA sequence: TGTGCCATCCTTTCACAGGGGCTATTCTACAATGAGCAGTTCTTC.

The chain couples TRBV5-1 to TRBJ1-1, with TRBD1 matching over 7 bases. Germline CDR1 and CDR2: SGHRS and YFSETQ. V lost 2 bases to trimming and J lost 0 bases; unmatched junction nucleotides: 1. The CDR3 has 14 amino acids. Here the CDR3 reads CASSFQGVNTEAFF. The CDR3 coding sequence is TGCGCCAGCAGCTTTCAGGGGGTGAACACTGAAGCTTTCTTT.

This chain's CDR3 is CASSLGGDPYGYTF. CDR3 nucleotide sequence: TGTGCCAGCAGTTTAGGGGGGGACCCCTATGGCTACACCTTC. V and J are TRBV6-5 and TRBJ1-2; the D gene is possibly TRBD1 (6 bases). Per the germline V gene, CDR1 is MNHEY and CDR2 is SVGAGI. The CDR3 spans 14 residues. The germline V and J ends were trimmed by 4 bases and 4 bases, with 13 bases remaining between them.

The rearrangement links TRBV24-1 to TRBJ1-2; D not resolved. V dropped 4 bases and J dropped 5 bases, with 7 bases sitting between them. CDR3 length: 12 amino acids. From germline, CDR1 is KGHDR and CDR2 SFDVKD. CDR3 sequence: CATSDPSYGYTF. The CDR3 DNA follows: TGTGCCACCAGTGACCCGAGTTATGGCTACACCTTC.

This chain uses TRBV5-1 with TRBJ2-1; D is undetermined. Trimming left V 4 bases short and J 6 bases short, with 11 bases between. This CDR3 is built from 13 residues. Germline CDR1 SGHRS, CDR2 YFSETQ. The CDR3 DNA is TGCGCCAGCAGCATAGAAAGACTCAATGAGCAGTTCTTC. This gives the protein CASSIERLNEQFF.

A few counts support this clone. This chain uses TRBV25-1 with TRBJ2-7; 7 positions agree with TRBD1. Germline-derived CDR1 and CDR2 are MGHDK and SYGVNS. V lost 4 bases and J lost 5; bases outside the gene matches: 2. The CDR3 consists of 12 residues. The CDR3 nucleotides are TGTGCCAGCAGTGCGACAGGGAACGAGCAGTACTTC. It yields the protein CASSATGNEQYF.

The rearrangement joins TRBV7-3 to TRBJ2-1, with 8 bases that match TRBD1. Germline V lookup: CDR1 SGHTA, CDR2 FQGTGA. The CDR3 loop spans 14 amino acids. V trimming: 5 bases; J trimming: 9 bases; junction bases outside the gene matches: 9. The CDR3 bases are TGTGCCAGCAGCCTTATGACAGGGGTTAGTGAGCAGTTCTTC. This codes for CASSLMTGVSEQFF.